This T cell receptor beta chain comes out of a study of beta chain features in type 1 diabetes. General study points: Patients with Type 1 diabetes showed moderately but significantly shorter TCRB CDR3s in all four CD4+ subsets. TCRB rearrangement may or may not be influenced by HLA type; here this remained unresolved.

Trimming stripped 2 bases from V and 1 base from J, with 11 bases between. Germline V gene data show CDR1 as MGHDK and CDR2 as SYGVNS. There are 15 residues in the CDR3. CD45RO/CCR7/CD25/CD127/CD95/CD27 separated CD4+ naive, central memory, regulatory and stem cell-like memory cells by sorting. Each sorted fraction was over 98% pure. This clone occurred a few times. Its target is unknown. Sequencing targeted expressed TCRB transcripts, as all isolated RNA had been reverse transcribed. Sequencing used immunoSEQ multiplex PCR; TCRdb keeps in-frame clones, though not all of them. The profile covers around 200,000 clones, with 10% to 15% appearing a single time and 0.62% taken by the ten largest.

J is TRBJ1-1 and V is TRBV25-1, with D perhaps TRBD1 (5 bases). The specimen sequenced was central memory CD4+ T cells from blood. The TCR comes from a woman aged 18-29 years in good health. CDR3 DNA: TGTGCCAGCAGTGAAGAAGTGACAGCGAACACTGAAGCTTTCTTT. Amino acids: CASSEEVTANTEAFF.